This TCR beta chain was sequenced for a study of T cells in Graves' hyperthyroidism and ophthalmopathy. This clonotype was seen ten or more times. The CDR3 runs 17 residues. CDR1 and CDR2 from the germline V gene are MNHEY and SVGEGT. Trimming at V came to 5 bases and at J to 0 bases, leaving 11 bases not matched to a gene. Template material for amplifying TCR beta CDR3 regions consisted of RNA transcripts. HTBI primers were used for first-round RT-PCR of the TCR CDR3. Each CDR3 protein is one row after TCRdb ran MiXCR on the multiplex PCR reads. This table holds tens of thousands of distinct CDR3 sequences, roughly half found once.

The rearrangement uses TRBV6-2 or TRBV6-3 and TRBJ1-1, with 8 bases fitting TRBD1. This sequence originates from a woman in her sixties with Graves' ophthalmopathy. What was sequenced was blood. The CDR3 is CASSTSGRGHMNTEAFF. The CDR3 DNA reads as TGTGCCAGCAGTACATCGGGCAGGGGGCATATGAACACTGAAGCTTTCTTT.